A single count supports the clone carrying this T cell receptor (beta chain). How the authors handled the data: Researchers report that nucleated cell counts were estimated from reference gene primer amplification. The table came from immunoSEQ multiplex PCR; TCRdb's copy has only in-frame clones and leaves some out. From that table come the V and J calls and clone size; the DNA was used to work out D and trimming. The data contain approximately 50,000 clones, over 75% of them singletons. The data derive from a study of blood T cell repertoires in COVID-19. The wider study: The United States, Italy and Spain were the sources of the acute and convalescent COVID-19 samples. From T cells, B-cell-depleted T cells, or PBMCs came the material, which was cDNA or gDNA.

The V gene lost 3 bases and the J gene lost 6 bases, with 12 bases spanning the gap. Germline V gives CDR1 LNHDA, CDR2 SQIVND (reference sequence). This CDR3 comprises 13 residues. This clonotype originated in a man aged 50-60 years with active COVID-19. The specimen was peripheral blood. The rearrangement links TRBV19 to TRBJ2-7, with a possible D match to TRBD1 (6 bases). The CDR3 nucleotides read TGTGCCAGTAGTATTAACAGGGCCACCGAGCAGTACTTC. Its translation is CASSINRATEQYF.